This T cell receptor beta chain stems from a study of T cells in localized non-small cell lung cancer. Libraries were prepared by immunoSEQ multiplex PCR; TCRdb keeps only in-frame clonotypes and omits some of them. The table lists about 24,000 clones, 70% to 90% of them singletons. As to this clone: Its antigen is unidentified.

The CDR3 covers 18 residues. J lost 0 bases, V lost 6 bases, and 12 bases had no gene match. Germline CDR1 is LGHNT and CDR2 is FRNRAP. Findings of the study overall: A median approximately 53 of the top 100 tumor clones appeared in adjacent lung. Elevated blood T cell density was associated with longer overall survival.

This clonotype originated in a woman aged 40-69 years with stage III lung adenocarcinoma. V and J are TRBV12-5 and TRBJ1-4; TRBD1 agrees at 8 bases. Here the sequenced sample was peripheral blood mononuclear cells, taken before any cancer treatment. The CDR3 DNA reads as TGTGCTAGTGGGCCCGGACAGGGAGACCTTGCAACTAATGAAAAACTGTTTTTT. Translating gives CASGPGQGDLATNEKLFF.